These T cell receptor beta chains were read from a single sample in a study of blood T cell repertoires in COVID-19. Assay used: immunoSEQ multiplex PCR; TCRdb lists only in-frame clones, some missing. Of about 300,000 clones detected, over 75% appear once; the ten largest clones hold under 11%. The sample consisted of PBMCs or T cells enriched from blood (not recorded which). The source of these receptors is a woman under 30 who had recovered from COVID-19. CDR3s include the opening cysteine and the closing phenylalanine or tryptophan. A D gene is named only where the DNA matches it firmly.

>.|TRBV11-3
CASSSPRGAPGNTIYF
>.|TRBV2
CASSQNGGGAYNEQFF
>.|TRBV11-2
CASSPSTDTEAFF
>TRBD2|TRBV18
CASSPPGTSGGATDTQYF
>TRBD2|TRBV3-1/TRBV3-2
CASSHLGRRQTQYF
>TRBD1|TRBV10-1
CASSEWGQGSNEQFF
>.|TRBV9
CASSAAETGKSGANVLTF
>.|TRBV25-1
CASSDPAGIRETQYF
>.|TRBV6-5
CASSLPGGHSYF
>.|TRBV20-1
CSATWQDEAFF
>TRBD1|TRBV6-1
CASSDWDRDRYTF
>.|TRBV2
CASSLQGNQPQHF
>.|TRBV19
CASKDPLGGRNTGELFF
>.|TRBV29-1
CSVERRGYGYTF
>.|TRBV5-1
CASSLAGGNTEAFF
>TRBD2|TRBV30
CACPIIAGGFDEQFF
>TRBD2|TRBV28
CASISGAGGYNEQFF
>.|TRBV3-1/TRBV3-2
CASSRGGTYNEQFF